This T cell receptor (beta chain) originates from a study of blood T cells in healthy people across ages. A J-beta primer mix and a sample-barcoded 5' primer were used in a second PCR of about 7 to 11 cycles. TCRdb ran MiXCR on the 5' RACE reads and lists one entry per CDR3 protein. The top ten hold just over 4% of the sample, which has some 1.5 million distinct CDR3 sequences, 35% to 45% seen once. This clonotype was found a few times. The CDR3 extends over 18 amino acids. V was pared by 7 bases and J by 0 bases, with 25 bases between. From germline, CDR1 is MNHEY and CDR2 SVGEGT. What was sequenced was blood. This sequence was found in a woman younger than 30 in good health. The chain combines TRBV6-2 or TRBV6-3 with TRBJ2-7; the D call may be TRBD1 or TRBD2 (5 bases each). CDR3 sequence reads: CASTLRAVGDRSSYEQYF. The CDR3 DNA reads TGTGCCAGCACCTTGCGAGCTGTGGGGGACCGCAGCTCCTACGAGCAGTACTTC.